This T cell receptor beta chain stems from a study of Graves' ophthalmopathy and Graves' hyperthyroidism. The authors amplified TCR beta CDR3 regions from RNA transcripts. RT-PCR with HTBI primers came first, then second-round multiplex PCR. Using its own MiXCR run on the multiplex PCR reads, TCRdb lists one record per CDR3 protein. The sample lists approximately 700,000 distinct CDR3 sequences, just over 40% occurring once. The study excluded patients with other autoimmune diseases, uncontrolled infections, pregnancy or lactation. Regarding the study as a whole: Built on 13 signatures, a model told ophthalmopathy apart from stable hyperthyroidism with approximately 91% sensitivity and 80% to 82% specificity.

Germline V CDR1 and CDR2: SEHNR, FQNEAQ (reference sequence). The CDR3 totals 12 residues. This clonotype showed up many times. Its target is not known. The junction and the germline gene differ at one end; a read error may be behind it. Sequencing input: peripheral blood. The chain employs TRBV7-9 and TRBJ2-7, with a weak D call TRBD2 (5 bases). This TCR was sampled from an adult man with Graves' ophthalmopathy. Here the CDR3 DNA reads TGTGCCAGCAGCTTGAGGGAGTACGATCAGTACTTC. Amino acid sequence: CASSLREYDQYF.